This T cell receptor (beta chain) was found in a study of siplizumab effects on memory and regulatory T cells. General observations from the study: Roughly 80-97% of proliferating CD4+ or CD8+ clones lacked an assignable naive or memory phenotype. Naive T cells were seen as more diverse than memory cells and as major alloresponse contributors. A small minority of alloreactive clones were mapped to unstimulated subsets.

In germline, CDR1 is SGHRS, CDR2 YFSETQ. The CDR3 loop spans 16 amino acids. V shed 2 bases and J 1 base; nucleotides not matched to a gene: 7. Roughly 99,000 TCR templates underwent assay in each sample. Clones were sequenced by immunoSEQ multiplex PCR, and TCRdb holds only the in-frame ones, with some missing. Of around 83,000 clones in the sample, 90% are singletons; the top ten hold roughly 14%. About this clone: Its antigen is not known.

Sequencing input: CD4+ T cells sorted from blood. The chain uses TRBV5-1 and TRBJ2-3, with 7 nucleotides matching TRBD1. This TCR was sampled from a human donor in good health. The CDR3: CASSFERGLGTDTQYF. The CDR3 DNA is TGCGCCAGCAGCTTCGAAAGGGGGCTAGGCACAGATACGCAGTATTTT.